Sequencing of this T cell receptor beta chain was carried out in a study of cytomegalovirus exposure and HLA in healthy donors (TCRdb year 2017). About the study as a whole: A later analysis indicated that the 100 to 150 validation repertoires were generated on the platform also employed for the approximately 670 repertoires of the first cohort. Besides the first cohort of 550 to 750 subjects, a separate validation cohort made up of about 120 different subjects was used. To predict cytomegalovirus infection status, the study combined high-throughput TCR immunosequencing, statistical association of individual TCRs with disease status, and machine learning. The study was designed to test whether signatures of past pathogen exposure could be identified by cataloging public T cell receptors. The paper's findings and limits, for the study overall: The classifier was reported to diagnose cytomegalovirus status with high specificity and sensitivity in both the original and validation cohorts. According to the authors, the approach could potentially be generalized to other disease states and immunological phenotypes. The study listed 150 to 200 TCR beta chains as associated with cytomegalovirus. Three of the identified cytomegalovirus-associated TCR beta chains were confirmed in vitro to be specific for cytomegalovirus antigens. The validation cohort had no HLA typing available for a later analysis, so co-occurrence within that cohort was assessed over all 130 or so repertoires. Of the cluster scores, roughly 93% were above 0 in a later analysis, which found that TCRs clustered in the first cohort also tended to co-occur in the 120 validation repertoires. Most TCR sequences were observed very rarely across donors, whereas some public TCRs were present in many individuals.

As encoded in the germline V gene, CDR1 is MNHEY while CDR2 is SVGAGI. From the cysteine up to the phenylalanine, the CDR3 has a length of 14 residues. Of all the DNA, just the CDR3 is kept, 42 bases in frame from base 1. Ends trimmed: V by 0 bases, J by 8 bases; bases unmatched to a gene: 4. In regard to this clone: The antigen this receptor binds is unknown. Base qualities are not at hand, and no much larger clone is one base apart.

The donors belonged to the validation cohort of over a hundred subjects, which was separate from the approximately 660-subject first cohort. The library relied on the immunoSEQ multiplex PCR assay. From the authors' description of their analysis: A statistical classification framework was developed to diagnose cytomegalovirus status using the catalog of TCR beta chain sequences. The table was pulled from immuneACCESS by TCRdb, which kept in-frame rearrangements only. Such tables lose some clones; where checked, under half of the loss comes from unresolved V genes, and the rest has no known cause. V and J calls and clone size are copied from that table; D and trimming were computed from the DNA. The sample table shows about 57,000 clones, and approximately 93% are seen once. Together, the top ten hold roughly 6% of the sample.

The sequenced sample was PBMCs. This clonotype was obtained from a woman under 30 in good health and CMV-seronegative. The chain is assembled from TRBV6-5 and TRBJ2-7; TRBD1 fits 10 bases in the junction. The nucleotides read TGTGCCAGCAGTTACTCGACGGGACAGGGGCAGCAGTACTTC. Its protein reads: CASSYSTGQGQQYF.